This paragraph covers one T cell receptor (beta chain) sequence. Authors' data handling: Using reference gene primer amplification, nucleated cell counts were estimated. TCRdb's table, derived via immunoSEQ multiplex PCR, lists solely in-frame clones and lacks some. The V and J calls and clone size were taken over from that table, and D and trimming were inferred from the DNA. Among about 220,000 clones listed, around 82% were seen once. The sample belongs to a study of blood T cell repertoires in COVID-19. Study overall: Collection of acute and convalescent COVID-19 samples took place in the United States, Italy and Spain. PBMCs, B-cell-depleted T cells, or T cells provided the cDNA or gDNA that made up the material.

The germline gives CDR1 SQVTM, CDR2 ANQGSEA. Trimming took 3 bases from V and 2 from J; bases not matched to a gene: 4. This CDR3 contains 13 residues. The sample taken for sequencing was peripheral blood. This chain links TRBV29-1 with TRBJ2-7; 7 nucleotides align to TRBD1. The TCR comes from a woman aged 70-85 years with acute or convalescent COVID-19. The CDR3 region is CSVEVDRAYEQYF. CDR3 bases: TGCAGCGTTGAGGTCGACAGGGCCTACGAGCAGTACTTC.